What follows are 28 T cell receptor beta chains derived from one specimen sequenced in a study of blood T cell repertoires in COVID-19. Measured with immunoSEQ multiplex PCR; TCRdb has only the in-frame clones, and not every one. The sample contains 150,000 to 200,000 clones, 75% to 85% of which appear only once. Sequenced material: peripheral blood. Receptor source: a human donor in a cohort sampled during active COVID-19.

This chain uses TRBV27 with TRBJ2-7; TRBD1 aligns across 8 bases. CDR1 is MNHEY and CDR2 is SMNVEV in the germline V gene (reference sequence). This CDR3 has 14 amino acids. V was clipped by 5 bases and J by 5 bases; unmatched bases: 8. The chain's CDR3 is CASSPFRGRNEQYF. Here the CDR3 DNA reads TGTGCCAGCAGTCCTTTCAGGGGGCGAAACGAGCAGTACTTC.

CDR3 sequence reads: CASSWALGETQYF. Here the CDR3 DNA reads TGTGCCAGCAGCTGGGCACTTGGGGAGACCCAGTACTTC. This chain uses TRBV5-6 with TRBJ2-5, with unresolved D. Germline V CDR1 and CDR2: SGHDT, YYEEEE. The CDR3 consists of 13 residues. V was pared by 3 bases and J by 5 bases, with 11 bases between. Drawing the rest from reference TRBV5-6 and TRBJ2-5, the complete variable domain is DAGVTQSPTHLIKTRGQQVTLRCSPKSGHDTVSWYQQALGQGPQFIFQYYEEEERQRGNFPDRFSGHQFPNYSSELNVNALLLGDSALYLCASSWALGETQYFGPGTRLLVL.

This chain uses TRBV6-2 or TRBV6-3 with TRBJ1-2, with 10 bases fitting TRBD1. The trim removed 6 bases at V and 7 bases at J, leaving 8 bases unmatched. Germline V gene data show CDR1 as MNHEY and CDR2 as SVGEGT. This CDR3 is 14 amino acids long. CDR3 in amino acids: CASSMGQGRSGYTF. The CDR3 DNA reads TGTGCCAGCAGCATGGGACAGGGGCGGAGTGGCTACACCTTC.

Here the CDR3 DNA reads TGTGCCAGTAGTATTATGACAGGGGGCGTTGGAGTCACCGGGGAGCTGTTTTTT. This gives the protein CASSIMTGGVGVTGELFF. The chain uses TRBV19 and TRBJ2-2; 10 nucleotides match TRBD1. Germline CDR1 and CDR2: LNHDA and SQIVND (reference sequence). The CDR3 extends over 18 amino acids. Germline trimming cut 3 bases from V and 4 bases from J; bases unmatched to any gene: 11.

This chain links TRBV27 with TRBJ1-2; D uncertain. The germline CDR1 and CDR2 sequences are MNHEY and SMNVEV (reference sequence). The CDR3 runs 14 residues. V lost 2 bases to trimming and J lost 4 bases, with 11 bases between them. In DNA form, the CDR3 reads TGTGCCAGCAGTTTAAGCCATCCCATCTATGGCTACACCTTC. Translating gives CASSLSHPIYGYTF.

The V call is TRBV7-2, the J call TRBJ2-7; 9 nucleotides align to TRBD2. Germline V lookup: CDR1 SGHTA, CDR2 FQGNSA. The V gene end was trimmed by 5 bases and the J gene end by 5 bases; junction bases not matched to a gene: 7. The CDR3 extends over 14 amino acids. DNA of the CDR3: TGTGCCAGCAGCCTCCGCGGGGGGGGTGACGAGCAGTACTTC. Protein sequence: CASSLRGGGDEQYF.

This clone has more than one count but fewer than ten. The chain has TRBV19 and TRBJ2-6; a weak D match, TRBD2 (5 bases). Germline CDR1 and CDR2: LNHDA and SQIVND (reference sequence). Trimming removed 5 bases at V and 0 bases at J, with 8 bases between. The CDR3 runs to 15 residues. The CDR3 here is CASSVAGSGANVLTF. The DNA of the CDR3 is TGTGCCAGTAGTGTCGCGGGCTCTGGGGCCAACGTCCTGACTTTC.

The chain employs TRBV5-1 and TRBJ2-2; 8 bases match TRBD1. The CDR3 is made up of 16 amino acids. The ends lost 3 bases at V and 1 base at J; junction bases unmatched: 5. CDR1 is SGHRS and CDR2 is YFSETQ in the germline V gene. The chain's CDR3 is CASSSDRDGNTGELFF. CDR3 DNA sequence: TGCGCCAGCAGCTCGGACAGGGACGGGAACACCGGGGAGCTGTTTTTT.

This clone has a handful of counts. This chain connects TRBV5-1 to TRBJ1-6, with D perhaps TRBD1 (5 bases). Germline V lookup: CDR1 SGHRS, CDR2 YFSETQ. This CDR3 has 15 amino acids. V lost 4 bases to trimming and J lost 8 bases, with 16 bases between them. The CDR3 sequence: CASSTTAAIDSPLHF. The CDR3, as DNA: TGCGCCAGCAGCACGACAGCTGCTATTGATTCACCCCTCCACTTT.

The rearrangement joins TRBV2 to TRBJ1-5; no clear D. The germline V gene encodes CDR1 SNHLY and CDR2 FYNNEI. With 8 bases removed from V and 5 bases from J, the gap between germline ends came to 16 bases. The CDR3 is 14 residues long. The CDR3 DNA reads as TGTGCCAGCTTAGAGCGAGAAGAGCATCAGCCCCAGCATTTT. Its translation: CASLEREEHQPQHF.

The chain uses TRBV29-1 and TRBJ1-2; D gene ambiguous. The CDR3 spans 13 residues. Germline loops: CDR1 SQVTM, CDR2 ANQGSEA. V gave up 6 bases and J gave up 1 base, with 12 bases separating them. This chain's CDR3 is CSVSPGDNYGYTF. CDR3 nucleotides: TGCAGCGTCTCCCCAGGTGATAACTATGGCTACACCTTC.

The rearrangement joins TRBV18 to TRBJ2-7; D is possibly TRBD1 (8 bases). The CDR3 is 15 amino acids. Germline V gives CDR1 KGHSH, CDR2 LQKENI. The V end was cut by 5 bases, the J end by 4 bases, with 18 bases between. The CDR3 reads CASSSNRGGPYEQYF. DNA for the CDR3: TGTGCCAGCTCAAGTAACAGGGGGGGGCCTTACGAGCAGTACTTC.

The genes are TRBV10-3 and TRBJ2-7; 8 bases map to TRBD1. Trimming at V came to 0 bases and at J to 2 bases, leaving 3 bases not matched to a gene. Germline V gives CDR1 ENHRY, CDR2 SYGVKD. The CDR3 spans 15 residues. The CDR3 DNA is TGTGCCATCAGTGAGTCGGCGGGACAGGCCTACGAGCAGTACTTC. Translation gives CAISESAGQAYEQYF.

The rearrangement links TRBV7-2 to TRBJ2-5; 8 bases map to TRBD2. The V gene end was trimmed by 1 base and the J gene end by 5 bases; junction bases not matched to a gene: 3. CDR3 size: 14 residues. Germline V lookup: CDR1 SGHTA, CDR2 FQGNSA. For the CDR3, the DNA is TGTGCCAGCAGCTTAGTAGCGGGGACGGAGACCCAGTACTTC. Translation gives CASSLVAGTETQYF.

This clone was recorded only once. V usage is TRBV29-1 and J usage is TRBJ1-2; D is possibly TRBD1 (5 bases). The CDR3 covers 13 residues. V was clipped by 6 bases and J by 8 bases, with 19 bases between them. CDR1 is SQVTM and CDR2 is ANQGSEA in the germline V gene. In DNA form, the CDR3 reads TGCAGCGTCTACCTTACAGGTGCCTGGGGCTACACCTTC. This translates into CSVYLTGAWGYTF.

The V gene is TRBV18, the J gene TRBJ2-7, with D perhaps TRBD1 (6 bases). V was pared by 0 bases and J by 0 bases, with 9 bases between. Germline V CDR1 and CDR2: KGHSH, LQKENI. CDR3 length equals 15 residues. CDR3 residues: CASSPPQGSSYEQYF. CDR3 coding DNA: TGTGCCAGCTCACCACCGCAGGGGAGCTCCTACGAGCAGTACTTC.

The V call is TRBV11-2, the J call TRBJ2-1; no firm D call. Germline V CDR1 and CDR2: SGHAT, FQNNGV. CDR3 size: 13 residues. V lost 3 bases, J lost 4 bases, and 7 bases lay in between. CDR3 nucleotides: TGTGCCAGCAGCTTTAGTTCGTACAATGAGCAGTTCTTC. This encodes CASSFSSYNEQFF.

The chain links TRBV7-8 to TRBJ1-3; D ambiguous. Germline CDR1 and CDR2: SGHVS and FQNEAQ. This CDR3 is built from 16 residues. V was pared by 5 bases and J by 2 bases, with 16 bases between. The CDR3 DNA reads TGTGCCAGCAGCGCCGGGATGGCTAGGACTGGAAACACCATATATTTT. This sequence encodes CASSAGMARTGNTIYF.

This chain links TRBV28 with TRBJ2-2; D gene unclear. CDR3 size: 12 residues. Germline CDR1 reads MDHEN; CDR2 reads SYDVKM. The germline V and J ends were trimmed by 3 bases and 6 bases, with 5 bases remaining between them. The CDR3 coding sequence is TGTGCCAGCAGTTTTATCTCCGGGGAGCTGTTTTTT. Amino acids: CASSFISGELFF.

This clone showed up just once. The chain has TRBV27 and TRBJ2-1; 10 bases align to TRBD2. Germline-derived CDR1 and CDR2 are MNHEY and SMNVEV (reference sequence). The CDR3 covers 14 residues. With V trimmed by 4 bases and J by 6 bases, 3 bases remained unmatched. The CDR3 loop is CASSSLAGGNEQFF. CDR3 bases: TGTGCCAGCAGTTCGTTAGCGGGAGGCAATGAGCAGTTCTTC.

The rearrangement joins TRBV7-9 to TRBJ1-1; possible D gene TRBD1, 5 bases. Trimming shortened V by 2 bases and J by 3 bases, and 10 bases separated the two germline ends. CDR3 size: 14 residues. Germline assignment: CDR1 SEHNR and CDR2 FQNEAQ (reference sequence). CDR3 protein: CASSLPGGDTEAFF. CDR3 sequence (DNA): TGTGCCAGCAGCTTACCGGGGGGAGACACTGAAGCTTTCTTT. The whole variable domain, filled in from reference TRBV7-9 and TRBJ1-1, reads DTGVSQNPRHKITKRGQNVTFRCDPISEHNRLYWYRQTLGQGPEFLTYFQNEAQLEKSRLLSDRFSAERPKGSFSTLEIQRTEQGDSAMYLCASSLPGGDTEAFFGQGTRLTVV.

The V gene is TRBV7-9, the J gene TRBJ2-3; 9 bases are a match to TRBD1. In germline, CDR1 is SEHNR, CDR2 FQNEAQ (reference sequence). The CDR3 covers 15 residues. Trimming took 11 bases from V and 6 from J; bases not matched to a gene: 15. This chain's CDR3 is CALGGGTGPSDTQYF. The CDR3 region has the DNA TGTGCCCTAGGGGGAGGGACAGGGCCCTCGGATACGCAGTATTTT.

This clone was counted a few times. J is TRBJ2-7 and V is TRBV7-9, with 9 bases aligning to TRBD1. The V and J ends lost 4 bases and 12 bases, in that order; junction bases with no gene match: 10. Germline V gives CDR1 SEHNR, CDR2 FQNEAQ (reference sequence). The CDR3 is made up of 13 amino acids. The CDR3: CASSSDRDRVPYF. Written as DNA, the CDR3 is TGTGCCAGCAGCTCGGACCGGGACAGGGTTCCGTACTTC.

This clone was detected a few times. The junction does not match germline at one end; this may be a read error. The chain couples TRBV7-7 to TRBJ2-2; 13 nucleotides match TRBD2. CDR1 and CDR2 from the germline V gene are SSHAT and FNYEAQ (reference sequence). This CDR3 is 18 amino acids long. CDR3 in amino acids: CASSSTSGRVTNTGELFF. The CDR3 nucleotides read TGTGCTAGCAGCTCCACTAGCGGGAGGGTCACGAACACCGGGGAGCTGTTTTTT.

The J gene is TRBJ2-7, the V gene TRBV18; 8 positions agree with TRBD1. Germline CDR1 KGHSH, CDR2 LQKENI. Losses at the gene ends were 4 bases for V and 0 bases for J; bases not matched to a gene: 5. The CDR3 is 15 residues long. DNA of the CDR3: TGTGCCAGCTCACGCGGACAGGGCCGCTCCTACGAGCAGTACTTC. Amino acids: CASSRGQGRSYEQYF.

The chain employs TRBV29-1 and TRBJ2-7, with 12 bases matching TRBD2. This CDR3 comprises 15 residues. V was clipped by 5 bases and J by 3 bases; unmatched bases: 8. Germline values: CDR1 SQVTM, CDR2 ANQGSEA. CDR3 DNA sequence: TGCAGCGTTCTGAGACTAGCGGGAGTTCTCTACGAGCAGTACTTC. Amino acid sequence: CSVLRLAGVLYEQYF.

The chain carries TRBV5-1 and TRBJ2-7; TRBD2 agrees at 8 bases. Trimming at V came to 3 bases and at J to 2 bases, leaving 10 bases not matched to a gene. The CDR3 has 16 amino acids. Germline V gene sequence: CDR1 SGHRS, CDR2 YFSETQ. The CDR3 DNA sequence: TGCGCCAGCAGCTCGGCCCCCTCGGGGGGGGCCTACGAGCAGTACTTC. It encodes CASSSAPSGGAYEQYF. Using reference TRBV5-1 and TRBJ2-7 for the parts outside the CDR3, the full variable domain is KAGVTQTPRYLIKTRGQQVTLSCSPISGHRSVSWYQQTPGQGLQFLFEYFSETQRNKGNFPGRFSGRQFSNSRSEMNVSTLELGDSALYLCASSSAPSGGAYEQYFGPGTRLTVT.

This chain links TRBV4-3 with TRBJ2-7, with 7 bases fitting TRBD1. Trimming at V came to 1 base and at J to 7 bases, leaving 10 bases not matched to a gene. This CDR3 has 15 amino acids. CDR1 and CDR2 from the germline V gene are LGHNA and YSLEER. CDR3 residues: CASSQAGTDVREQYF. The CDR3 nucleotides are TGCGCCAGCAGCCAAGCCGGGACAGACGTACGTGAGCAGTACTTC.